This TCR beta chain was identified during a study of blood T cell repertoires in COVID-19. With 4 bases removed from V and 1 base from J, the gap between germline ends came to 11 bases. The CDR3 length is 15 residues. Germline V gene lookup returns CDR1 SGHRS and CDR2 YFSETQ. Here immunoSEQ multiplex PCR was the method, and the copy in TCRdb shows in-frame clones only, minus some. This sample carries about 500,000 clones, about nine tenths of them seen once, and the ten largest clones take under 0.75%. Remarks on this clone: Other nucleotide sequences from this sample produce the same CDR3.

The sample comprised PBMCs or T cells enriched from blood (not recorded which). This sequence was found in a woman aged 18-35 years who had recovered from COVID-19. The rearrangement joins TRBV5-1 to TRBJ2-2; D remains ambiguous. CDR3: CASSPGTGNTGELFF. DNA for the CDR3: TGCGCCAGCAGCCCGGGTACGGGGAACACCGGGGAGCTGTTTTTT. The whole variable domain, remainder taken from reference TRBV5-1 and TRBJ2-2, is KAGVTQTPRYLIKTRGQQVTLSCSPISGHRSVSWYQQTPGQGLQFLFEYFSETQRNKGNFPGRFSGRQFSNSRSEMNVSTLELGDSALYLCASSPGTGNTGELFFGEGSRLTVL.